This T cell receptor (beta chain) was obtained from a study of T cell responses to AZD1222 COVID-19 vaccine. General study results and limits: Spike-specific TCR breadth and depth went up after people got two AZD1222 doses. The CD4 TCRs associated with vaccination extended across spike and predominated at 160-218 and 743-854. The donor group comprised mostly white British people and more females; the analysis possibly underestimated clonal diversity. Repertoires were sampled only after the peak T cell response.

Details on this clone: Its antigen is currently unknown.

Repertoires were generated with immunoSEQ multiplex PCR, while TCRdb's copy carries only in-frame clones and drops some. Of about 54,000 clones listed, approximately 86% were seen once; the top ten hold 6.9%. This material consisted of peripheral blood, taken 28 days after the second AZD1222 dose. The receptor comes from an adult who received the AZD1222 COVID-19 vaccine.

The CDR3 loop reads CASSLPSRGNTIYF. Written as DNA, the CDR3 is TGTGCCAGCAGCCTCCCCTCCCGTGGAAACACCATATATTTT. The chain carries TRBV7-2 and TRBJ1-3, with D unresolved. Germline V lookup: CDR1 SGHTA, CDR2 FQGNSA. Trimming shortened V by 5 bases and J by 3 bases, and 11 bases separated the two germline ends. The CDR3 loop spans 14 amino acids.